This record covers a single T cell receptor beta chain. Ten or more counts support this clonotype. Its antigen remains unidentified. Within one base of it there is no much larger clone, and no base qualities were kept. Trimming costs V 3 bases and J 6 bases, and their ends lie 16 bases apart. Inclusive of the bounding cysteine and phenylalanine, the CDR3 is 14 residues long. This entry keeps only the CDR3 DNA: 42 bases, framed from base 1. The germline V gene (reference sequence) specifies DFQATT as CDR1 and SNEGSKA as CDR2. The data originate from a study of regulatory T cells in long-lasting Graves disease (dated by TCRdb to the early 2020s). With regard to the full study: Newly diagnosed Graves' disease patients had taken antithyroid drugs for less than 3 months. Patients with persistent Graves' disease were compared with patients with newly diagnosed Graves' disease using TCR sequencing and RNA sequencing of peripheral blood. The study was registered as a clinical trial and conducted in China. A total of some 35 samples underwent TCR sequencing, from roughly 13 patients with persistent Graves' disease and approximately 20 patients with newly diagnosed Graves' disease.

Beyond this particular receptor, the publication reports: As a limitation, the authors acknowledged that the small sample size may reduce accuracy. Lower TCR Shannon entropy and fewer highly expanded clones were observed in persistent Graves' disease patients than in newly diagnosed patients, which suggested clonal expansion. TRBV28, TRBJ1-2 and TRBJ2-5 were preferentially used in persistent disease, while TRBV20-1 and TRBJ2-1 were favored in newly diagnosed disease. The study examined only peripheral blood because the primary lesion, thyroid tissue, could not be accessed. A larger number of public clonotypes was shared among persistent patients (fewer than 3,000) than among newly diagnosed patients (roughly 970). Sequencing and analysis were restricted to the TCR beta chain.

According to the study, the label for this sample's time point signals: newly diagnosed GD, antithyroid drugs for less than 3 months. For both TCR sequencing and RNA sequencing, RNA was extracted from PBMCs using TRIzol. Graves' disease was diagnosed according to American Thyroid Association guidelines. Recruitment of patients was carried out at an endocrinology department in Xi'an, China. From each patient, around 9 milliliters of peripheral blood was collected into an EDTA anticoagulant tube. PBMCs were isolated by Ficoll Paque Plus density gradient separation without further T cell sorting. An Agilent 2100 Bioanalyzer and agarose gel were used to check RNA quality, while a NanoDrop 2000 measured RNA concentration. Libraries came from multiplex PCR. The run used an Illumina HiSeq 4000. iRepertoire HTBI primers and Arm-PCR amplification of CDR3 regions were used to construct TCR beta libraries. Gel purification was performed on PCR products prior to sequencing. From the authors' description of their analysis: Gene usage analysis of CDR3 amino acid clonotypes relied on the roughly 60 TRBV and around 14 TRBJ segments identified across samples. Filtered high-quality paired reads were merged into contigs using COPE and FqMerger. Contigs were aligned with BLAST to IMGT TRBV, TRBD and TRBJ reference genes, and CDR3 was defined per IMGT. Clonotypes above 0.1% frequency were classified as highly expanded clones. Shannon entropy served as the measure of repertoire diversity, while the Gini coefficient captured V-J evenness. A clonotype found in more than one individual was treated as public. Starting from the raw public reads, TCRdb applied fastp trimming at Q25, assembled clones with MiXCR and retained in-frame beta chains. All rows with the same CDR3 protein become a single entry with the most common DNA and genes. The V and J calls here are based on TCRdb, not the publication. This sample has 300,000 to 400,000 distinct CDR3 sequences in its table, and about a sixth of those were observed once. The top ten clonotypes cover 22% of the sample.

This receptor chain uses TRBV20-1 and TRBJ2-3; the D gene is perhaps TRBD1 or TRBD2, as each covers 5 bases. The TCR sequence derives from a female donor with Graves disease. The sequencing used peripheral blood mononuclear cells (PBMCs), collected at new diagnosis, from a patient treated with antithyroid drugs. The CDR3 amino acid sequence is: CSARMGLAGDTQYF. The sequence in DNA is TGCAGTGCTAGGATGGGGCTAGCAGGCGATACGCAGTATTTT.